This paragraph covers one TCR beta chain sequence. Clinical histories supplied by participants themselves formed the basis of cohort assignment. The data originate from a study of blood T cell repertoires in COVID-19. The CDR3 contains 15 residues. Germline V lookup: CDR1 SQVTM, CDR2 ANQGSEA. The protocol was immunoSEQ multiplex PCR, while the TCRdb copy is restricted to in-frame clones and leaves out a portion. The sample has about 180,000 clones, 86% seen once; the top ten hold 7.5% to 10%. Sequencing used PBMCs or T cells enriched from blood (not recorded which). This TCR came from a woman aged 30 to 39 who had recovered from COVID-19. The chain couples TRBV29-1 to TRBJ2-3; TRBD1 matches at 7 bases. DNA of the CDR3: TGCAGTGCGTCGACAGGGTCCGGGATTACAGATACGCAGTATTTT. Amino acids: CSASTGSGITDTQYF.